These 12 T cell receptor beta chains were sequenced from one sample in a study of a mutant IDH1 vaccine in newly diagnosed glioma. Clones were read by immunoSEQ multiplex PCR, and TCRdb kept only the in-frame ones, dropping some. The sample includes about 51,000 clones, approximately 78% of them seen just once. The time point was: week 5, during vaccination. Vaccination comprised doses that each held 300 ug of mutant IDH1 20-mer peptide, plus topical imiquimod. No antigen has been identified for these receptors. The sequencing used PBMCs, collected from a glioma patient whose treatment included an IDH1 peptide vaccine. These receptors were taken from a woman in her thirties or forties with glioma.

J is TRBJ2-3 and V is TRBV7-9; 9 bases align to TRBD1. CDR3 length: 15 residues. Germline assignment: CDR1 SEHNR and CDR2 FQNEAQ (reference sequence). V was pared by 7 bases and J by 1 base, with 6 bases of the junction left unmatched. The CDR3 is CASTSRDRGTDTQYF. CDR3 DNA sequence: TGTGCCAGCACCTCCAGGGACAGGGGCACAGATACGCAGTATTTT. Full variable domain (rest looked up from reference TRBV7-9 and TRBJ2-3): DTGVSQNPRHKITKRGQNVTFRCDPISEHNRLYWYRQTLGQGPEFLTYFQNEAQLEKSRLLSDRFSAERPKGSFSTLEIQRTEQGDSAMYLCASTSRDRGTDTQYFGPGTRLTVL.

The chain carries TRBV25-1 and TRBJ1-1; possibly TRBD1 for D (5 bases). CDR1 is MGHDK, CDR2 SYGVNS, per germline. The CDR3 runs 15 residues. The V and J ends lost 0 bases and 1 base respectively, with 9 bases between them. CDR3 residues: CASSEYMGRNTEAFF. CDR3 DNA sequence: TGTGCCAGCAGTGAATATATGGGACGGAACACTGAAGCTTTCTTT.

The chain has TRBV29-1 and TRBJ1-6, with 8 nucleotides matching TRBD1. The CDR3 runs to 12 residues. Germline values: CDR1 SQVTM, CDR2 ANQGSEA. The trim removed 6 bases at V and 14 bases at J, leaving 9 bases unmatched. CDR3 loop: CSVRDRGPTLHF. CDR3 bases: TGCAGCGTCCGCGACAGGGGCCCCACCCTCCACTTT.

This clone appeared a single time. CDR3 amino acids: CASSQGRVGYTF. CDR3 DNA: TGTGCCAGCTCACAGGGGCGGGTCGGCTACACCTTC. The rearrangement uses TRBV18 and TRBJ1-2, with D possibly being TRBD1 (5 bases). V was pared by 4 bases and J by 8 bases, with 11 bases between. This CDR3 has 12 amino acids. Germline loops: CDR1 KGHSH, CDR2 LQKENI.

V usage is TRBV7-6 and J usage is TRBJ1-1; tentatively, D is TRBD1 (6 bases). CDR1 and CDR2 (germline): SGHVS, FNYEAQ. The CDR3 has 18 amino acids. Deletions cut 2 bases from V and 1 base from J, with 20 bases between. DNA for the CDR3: TGTGCCAGCAGCTTACCCAGGGGTGATCGAGTCCCGAACACTGAAGCTTTCTTT. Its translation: CASSLPRGDRVPNTEAFF.

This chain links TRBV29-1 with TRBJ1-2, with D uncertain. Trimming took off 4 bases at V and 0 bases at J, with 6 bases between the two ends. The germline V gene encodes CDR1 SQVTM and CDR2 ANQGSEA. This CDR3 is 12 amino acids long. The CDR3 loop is CSVGDANYGYTF. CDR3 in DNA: TGCAGCGTTGGAGACGCTAACTATGGCTACACCTTC.

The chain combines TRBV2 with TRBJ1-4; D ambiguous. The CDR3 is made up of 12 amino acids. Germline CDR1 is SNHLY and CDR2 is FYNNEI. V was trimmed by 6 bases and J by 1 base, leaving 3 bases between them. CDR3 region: CASRGTNEKLFF. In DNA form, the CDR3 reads TGTGCCAGCAGGGGAACTAATGAAAAACTGTTTTTT.

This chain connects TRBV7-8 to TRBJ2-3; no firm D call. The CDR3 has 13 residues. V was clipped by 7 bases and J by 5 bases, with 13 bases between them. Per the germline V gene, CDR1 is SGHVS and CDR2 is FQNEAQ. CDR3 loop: CASNKELQDTQYF. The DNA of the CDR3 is TGTGCCAGCAACAAAGAACTGCAAGATACGCAGTATTTT.

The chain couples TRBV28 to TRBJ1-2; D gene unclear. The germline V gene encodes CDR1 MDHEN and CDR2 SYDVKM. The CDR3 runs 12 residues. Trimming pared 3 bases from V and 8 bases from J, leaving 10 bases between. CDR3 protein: CASSLEQRGYTF. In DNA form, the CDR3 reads TGTGCCAGCAGTTTGGAACAGCGGGGCTACACCTTC.

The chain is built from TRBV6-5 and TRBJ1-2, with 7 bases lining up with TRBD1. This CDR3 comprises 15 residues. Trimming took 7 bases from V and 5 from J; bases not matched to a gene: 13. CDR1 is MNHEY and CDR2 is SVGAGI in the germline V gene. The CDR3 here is CASKFRGGAGYGYTF. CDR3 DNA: TGTGCCAGCAAGTTCAGGGGGGGCGCGGGATATGGCTACACCTTC.

CDR3: CATEVLGNTEAFF. CDR3 DNA: TGTGCCACCGAGGTATTGGGGAACACTGAAGCTTTCTTT. The J gene is TRBJ1-1, the V gene TRBV6-6; no clear D gene. With 10 bases removed from V and 1 base from J, the gap between germline ends came to 13 bases. CDR3 length: 13 residues. CDR1 is MNHNY, CDR2 SVGAGI, per germline (reference sequence).

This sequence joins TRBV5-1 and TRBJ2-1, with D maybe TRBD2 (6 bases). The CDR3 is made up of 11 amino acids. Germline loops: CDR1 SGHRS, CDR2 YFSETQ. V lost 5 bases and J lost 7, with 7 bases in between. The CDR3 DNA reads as TGCGCCAGCAGAGGAGGGAATGAGCAGTTCTTC. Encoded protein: CASRGGNEQFF.